Listed below are T cell receptor beta chains from one sample, sequenced in a study of cytomegalovirus exposure and HLA in healthy donors. Only in-frame clones appear in the TCRdb table, and some are missing; sequencing was by immunoSEQ multiplex PCR. The sample lists more than 95,000 clones; 9% to 10% were seen once. Sequencing was carried out using PBMCs. These receptors were taken from a man aged 25-45 years in good health and CMV-seronegative. Each CDR3 is given with its conserved first and last residue. The D gene is left open where the match is weak. For some rows the clone size is stated as once, few or many, or as a class when expanded; others skip it.

j_gene: TRBJ2-7; abundance: .; len: 13; v_gene: TRBV11-2; d_gene: .; CDR3nt: TGTGCCAGCCTGGGGCTAAAGGACTACGAGCAGTACTTC; CDR3aa: CASLGLKDYEQYF
j_gene: TRBJ2-7; abundance: few; len: 15; v_gene: TRBV5-1; d_gene: TRBD1; CDR3nt: TGCGCCAGCAGCTCGACCGACAGGGGGTTAAACGAGCAGTACTTC; CDR3aa: CASSSTDRGLNEQYF
j_gene: TRBJ2-7; abundance: few; len: 15; v_gene: TRBV2; d_gene: TRBD2; CDR3nt: TGTGCCAGCAGTCCACTAGCGGATACCTCCTACGAGCAGTACTTC; CDR3aa: CASSPLADTSYEQYF
j_gene: TRBJ2-1; abundance: few; len: 16; v_gene: TRBV19; d_gene: .; CDR3nt: TGTGCCAGTAGTATAGATATTTCCAGCTCCTACAATGAGCAGTTCTTC; CDR3aa: CASSIDISSSYNEQFF
j_gene: TRBJ2-2; abundance: .; len: 15; v_gene: TRBV5-1; d_gene: .; CDR3nt: TGCGCCAGCAGACAACCGGGACTGAACACCGGGGAGCTGTTTTTT; CDR3aa: CASRQPGLNTGELFF
j_gene: TRBJ2-3; abundance: .; len: 15; v_gene: TRBV18; d_gene: TRBD1; CDR3nt: TGTGCCAGCTCGCGGGACAGGGGGCTGGCAGATACGCAGTATTTT; CDR3aa: CASSRDRGLADTQYF
j_gene: TRBJ2-1; abundance: few; len: 15; v_gene: TRBV6-4; d_gene: .; CDR3nt: TGTGCCAGCAGTCGAGAACGAACGCCATACAATGAGCAGTTCTTC; CDR3aa: CASSRERTPYNEQFF
j_gene: TRBJ2-1; abundance: few; len: 15; v_gene: TRBV4-1; d_gene: .; CDR3nt: TGCGCCAGCAGCCGTACGTTAGTCGGGTACAATGAGCAGTTCTTC; CDR3aa: CASSRTLVGYNEQFF
j_gene: TRBJ2-1; abundance: .; len: 14; v_gene: TRBV19; d_gene: .; CDR3nt: TGTGCCAGTAGTATCGGGTCCTTGCACAATGAGCAGTTCTTC; CDR3aa: CASSIGSLHNEQFF
j_gene: TRBJ1-3; abundance: .; len: 15; v_gene: TRBV9; d_gene: .; CDR3nt: TGTGCCAGCAGCGTAGACGCCGGGGCTGGAAACACCATATATTTT; CDR3aa: CASSVDAGAGNTIYF
j_gene: TRBJ2-6; abundance: few; len: 15; v_gene: TRBV5-1; d_gene: TRBD1; CDR3nt: TGCGCCAGCAGCTTGGCCGGAGGACAGGGCAACGTCCTGACTTTC; CDR3aa: CASSLAGGQGNVLTF
j_gene: TRBJ1-1; abundance: few; len: 14; v_gene: TRBV12-5; d_gene: .; CDR3nt: TGTGCTAGTGGTTTGGGGGGGGGTTACACTGAAGCTTTCTTT; CDR3aa: CASGLGGGYTEAFF
j_gene: TRBJ1-5; abundance: .; len: 16; v_gene: TRBV7-2; d_gene: .; CDR3nt: TGTGCCAGCAGCTTACTCGGGCAGGGTGGCAATCAGCCCCAGCATTTT; CDR3aa: CASSLLGQGGNQPQHF
j_gene: TRBJ2-3; abundance: medium-sized; len: 15; v_gene: TRBV10-1; d_gene: TRBD2; CDR3nt: TGCGCCAGCAGTGAGCTAGCGGGAGGGCCAGATACGCAGTATTTT; CDR3aa: CASSELAGGPDTQYF
j_gene: TRBJ1-2; abundance: .; len: 13; v_gene: TRBV27; d_gene: .; CDR3nt: TGTGCCAGCAGCCCACACGCTAACTATGGCTACACCTTC; CDR3aa: CASSPHANYGYTF
j_gene: TRBJ2-5; abundance: .; len: 11; v_gene: TRBV2; d_gene: .; CDR3nt: TGTGCCAGCGGGCGTGAAGAGACCCAGTACTTC; CDR3aa: CASGREETQYF
j_gene: TRBJ2-7; abundance: .; len: 14; v_gene: TRBV13; d_gene: .; CDR3nt: TGTGCCAGCAGCTTAGTTGGCAGGGACTACGAGCAGTACTTC; CDR3aa: CASSLVGRDYEQYF
j_gene: TRBJ2-7; abundance: .; len: 13; v_gene: TRBV6-1; d_gene: .; CDR3nt: TGTGCCAGCAGTGAAGATGGCACCTACGAGCAGTACTTC; CDR3aa: CASSEDGTYEQYF
j_gene: TRBJ1-1; abundance: .; len: 14; v_gene: TRBV2; d_gene: .; CDR3nt: TGTGCCAGCACACCCGGGATGTTGAACACTGAAGCTTTCTTT; CDR3aa: CASTPGMLNTEAFF
j_gene: TRBJ1-1; abundance: .; len: 13; v_gene: TRBV15; d_gene: TRBD1; CDR3nt: TGTGCCACCAGCTTTCATAAGGGGGCGCGGGCTTTCTTT; CDR3aa: CATSFHKGARAFF